This T cell receptor beta chain was sequenced during a study of brain T cells in children with intractable seizures. Whole-study findings and limits: Patients' HCMV serostatus was unknown; virus specificity rests on CDR3 similarity alone.

Concerning this clone: Its antigen is as yet unknown.

The data were produced by immunoSEQ multiplex PCR, yet TCRdb's version contains in-frame clones alone and is incomplete. This repertoire shows approximately 44,000 clones, around nine tenths found once; its top ten account for 5.5% to 7%. CDR1 and CDR2 (germline): SGHVS, FQNEAQ. The CDR3 is 14 amino acids. Trimming at V came to 4 bases and at J to 8 bases, leaving 5 bases not matched to a gene. Sequencing was limited to surgery cases with top T cell transcript signatures in brain tissue. Patients received at least one anti-epileptic drug before surgery. The sample consisted of peripheral blood, taken at surgery. The chain uses TRBV7-8 and TRBJ2-1, with 10 bases matching TRBD2. This receptor was obtained from a girl aged 2-15 years with tuberous sclerosis and intractable seizures. For the CDR3, the DNA is TGTGCCAGCAGCTCAGCGGGGGGGCTCGATGAGCAGTTCTTC. This gives the protein CASSSAGGLDEQFF.